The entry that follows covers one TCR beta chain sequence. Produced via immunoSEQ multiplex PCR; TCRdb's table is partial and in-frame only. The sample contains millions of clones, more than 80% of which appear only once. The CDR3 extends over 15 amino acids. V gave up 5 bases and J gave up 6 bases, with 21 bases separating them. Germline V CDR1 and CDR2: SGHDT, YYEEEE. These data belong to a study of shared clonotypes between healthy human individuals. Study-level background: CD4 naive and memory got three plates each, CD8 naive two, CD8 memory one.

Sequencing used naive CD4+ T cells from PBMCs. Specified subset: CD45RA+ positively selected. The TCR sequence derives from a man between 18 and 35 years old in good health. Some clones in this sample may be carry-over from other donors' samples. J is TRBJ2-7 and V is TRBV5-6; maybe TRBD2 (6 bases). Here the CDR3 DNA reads TGTGCCAGCAGGATTGGCGGGGCCCCGACCGGCGAGCAGTACTTC. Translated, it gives CASRIGGAPTGEQYF.